This TCR beta chain stems from a study of vaccination effects on CD4 cells after COVID-19. Assay used: immunoSEQ multiplex PCR; TCRdb lists only in-frame clones, some missing. The sample yields 26,000 or so clones, roughly two thirds seen once. The study's findings and limits: Vaccine- and infection-induced clones showed marked clonal contraction late following vaccination. Of the vaccine-induced clones from healthy vaccinees, merely 1 of 255 recognized common cold coronaviruses as well.

To note about this clone: Its antigen remains unidentified.

Trimming removed 4 bases at V and 4 bases at J, with 13 bases between. The CDR3 covers 14 residues. Germline V CDR1 and CDR2: SEHNR, FQNEAQ (reference sequence). Peptide-pool stimulation followed by sequencing identified expanded antigen-specific CD4+ clonotypes in the ViraFEST assay. Following an approximately eleven-day culture, CD4+ T cells were purified. Nucleocapsid antibodies stayed negative before and after vaccination, showing no earlier SARS-CoV-2 infection. Two million PBMC were seeded per well and grown in the presence of about 9 IU/ml IL-2 and 9.5 to 10 ug/ml peptides. IL-2 medium took the place of half the medium on both days 3 and 7.

V and J are TRBV7-9 and TRBJ1-1, with a possible D match to TRBD1 (6 bases). This specimen consisted of CD4+ T cells from PBMCs cultured with SARS-CoV-2 spike peptides, obtained before COVID-19 vaccination. This TCR derives from a human donor who received a COVID-19 vaccine. CDR3 sequence reads: CASSSAGVPTEAFF. The CDR3 nucleotides read TGTGCCAGCAGCTCCGCAGGGGTTCCCACTGAAGCTTTCTTT.